This T cell receptor beta chain was recovered during a study of T cell repertoires in cytomegalovirus infection. The overall study: Indicated by public TCR beta signatures were CMV infection and matching HLA type. Findings of the study overall: Using cumulative public TCR beta family frequency, the authors identified those who carried CMV together with the relevant HLA.

This clonotype was detected ten times or more. Its antigen remains unknown. The CDR3 loop spans 17 amino acids. The germline V gene has CDR1 SGHTA and CDR2 FQGNSA. V shed 3 bases and J 1 base; nucleotides not matched to a gene: 8. TCRdb reprocessed the reads with MiXCR, giving one entry per CDR3 protein. The table lists about 310,000 distinct CDR3 sequences, 25% of them singletons. This material consisted of cultured PBMCs, taken from culture after CMV antigen stimulation. The source of this sequence is a human donor in good health (CMV status not recorded). Some clones in this sample may be carry-over from other donors' samples. The chain couples TRBV7-2 to TRBJ2-1; TRBD2 agrees at 8 bases. Here the CDR3 DNA reads TGTGCCAGCAGCTTCCGTTCACTAGCGGTTTCCTACAATGAGCAGTTCTTC. Translation: CASSFRSLAVSYNEQFF. The full variable domain, with the rest looked up from reference TRBV7-2 and TRBJ2-1, is GAGVSQSPSNKVTEKGKDVELRCDPISGHTALYWYRQSLGQGLEFLIYFQGNSAPDKSGLPSDRFSAERTGGSVSTLTIQRTQQEDSAVYLCASSFRSLAVSYNEQFFGPGTRLTVL.